This TCR beta chain appears in the sequencing data of a study of control samples from healthy donors and cancer patients. Germline trimming cut 2 bases from V and 0 bases from J; bases unmatched to any gene: 2. In germline, CDR1 is SGHNT, CDR2 YYREEE (reference sequence). This CDR3 spans 16 amino acids. This clone has only a few counts. The repertoire was sequenced with immunoSEQ multiplex PCR; TCRdb's copy has only in-frame clones and lacks some. The sample includes 130,000 to 150,000 clones, under 90% of them seen just once. Material: blood. The chain uses TRBV5-4 and TRBJ2-1; 10 nucleotides agree with TRBD2. The clonotype originates from a man aged 30-40 years in good health. The CDR3: CASSLGLAASYNEQFF. The CDR3 coding sequence is TGTGCCAGCAGCTTAGGACTAGCGGCCTCCTACAATGAGCAGTTCTTC.